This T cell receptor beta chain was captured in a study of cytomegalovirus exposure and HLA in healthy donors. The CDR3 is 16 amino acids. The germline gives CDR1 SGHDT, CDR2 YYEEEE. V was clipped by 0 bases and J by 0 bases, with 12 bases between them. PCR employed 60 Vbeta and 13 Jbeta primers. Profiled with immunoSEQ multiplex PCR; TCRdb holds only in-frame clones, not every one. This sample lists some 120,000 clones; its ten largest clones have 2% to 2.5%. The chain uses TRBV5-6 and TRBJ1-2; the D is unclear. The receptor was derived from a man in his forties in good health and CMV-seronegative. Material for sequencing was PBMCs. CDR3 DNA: TGTGCCAGCAGCTTGGCCGGGAGGGAAGCTAACTATGGCTACACCTTC. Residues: CASSLAGREANYGYTF.